This T cell receptor (beta chain) was identified in a study of early T cells in non-severe SARS-CoV-2 infection. This clonotype was found many times. Each CDR3 protein is one row after TCRdb ran MiXCR on the 5' RACE reads. The table has some 55,000 distinct CDR3 sequences, roughly 13% seen once. CDR3 length equals 15 residues. Per the germline V gene, CDR1 is SGHNT and CDR2 is YENEEA. V shed 1 base and J 6 bases; nucleotides not matched to a gene: 5. The rearrangement links TRBV11-3 to TRBJ1-1, with 10 bases matching TRBD1. This TCR derives from an adult who was a healthcare worker with PCR-confirmed SARS-CoV-2 infection or an uninfected control (not recorded which). The sample taken for sequencing was whole blood. CDR3 sequence reads: CASSLGQGAGAEAFF. DNA of the CDR3: TGTGCCAGCAGCTTAGGACAGGGGGCAGGGGCTGAAGCTTTCTTT.